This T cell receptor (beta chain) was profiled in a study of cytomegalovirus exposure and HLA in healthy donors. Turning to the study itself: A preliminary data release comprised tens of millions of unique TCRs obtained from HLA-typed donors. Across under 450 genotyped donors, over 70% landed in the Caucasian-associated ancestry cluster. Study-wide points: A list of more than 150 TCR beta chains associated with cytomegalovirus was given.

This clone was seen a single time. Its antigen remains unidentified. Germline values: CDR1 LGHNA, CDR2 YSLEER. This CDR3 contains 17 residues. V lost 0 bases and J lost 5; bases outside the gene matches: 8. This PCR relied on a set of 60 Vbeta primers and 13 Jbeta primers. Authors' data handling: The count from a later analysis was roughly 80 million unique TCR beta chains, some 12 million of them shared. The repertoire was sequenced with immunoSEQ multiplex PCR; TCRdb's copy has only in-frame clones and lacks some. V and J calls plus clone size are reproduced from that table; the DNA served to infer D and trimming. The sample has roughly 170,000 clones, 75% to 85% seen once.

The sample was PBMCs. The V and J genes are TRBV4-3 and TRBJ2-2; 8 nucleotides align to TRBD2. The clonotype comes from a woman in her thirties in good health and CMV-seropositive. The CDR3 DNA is TGCGCCAGCAGCCAAGATCCCGTGGCTAGCGGGACCGGGGAGCTGTTTTTT. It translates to CASSQDPVASGTGELFF.